This T cell receptor (beta chain) was retrieved from a study of identical twins. Whole-study findings and limits: Among monozygotic twins, out-of-frame TCR alpha sharing exceeded what models predicted. There were fewer insertions in abundant cord blood beta clonotypes, but memory repertoires showed no such pattern. Out-of-frame alpha sequences shared by twins were enriched for low generation probability.

This clonotype has only a few counts. Antigen: not known. MiXCR was run by TCRdb on the 5' RACE reads, yielding one entry per CDR3 protein. The table includes roughly 1,500,000 distinct CDR3 sequences, under 35% detected once. The CDR3 sequence is 14 residues long. Germline trimming cut 3 bases from V and 2 bases from J; bases unmatched to any gene: 4. CDR1 DFQATT and CDR2 SNEGSKA come from the germline V gene (reference sequence). The TCR was taken from a newborn girl in good health. V gene TRBV20-1 combines with J gene TRBJ1-2; 9 bases match TRBD1. The source material was cord blood. CDR3 bases: TGCAGTGCTAGGCAACAGGGGGCGAACTATGGCTACACCTTC. Protein sequence: CSARQQGANYGYTF.